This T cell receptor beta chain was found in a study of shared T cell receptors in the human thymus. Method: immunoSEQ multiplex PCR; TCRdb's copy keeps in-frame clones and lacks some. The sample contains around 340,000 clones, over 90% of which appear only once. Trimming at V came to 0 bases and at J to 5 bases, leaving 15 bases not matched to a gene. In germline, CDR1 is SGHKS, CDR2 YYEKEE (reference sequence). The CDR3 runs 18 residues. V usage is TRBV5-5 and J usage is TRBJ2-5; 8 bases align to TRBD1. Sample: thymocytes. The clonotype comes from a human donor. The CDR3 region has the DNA TGTGCCAGCAGCTTGGTTGGGGAAGGACAGGGAGGTTCGGAGACCCAGTACTTC. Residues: CASSLVGEGQGGSETQYF.